A single sample is the source of the 14 T cell receptor beta chains below, sequenced in a study of preoperative IRX-2 immunotherapy in early breast cancer. Treatment noted: preoperative locoregional IRX-2 cytokine immunotherapy. Libraries were prepared by immunoSEQ multiplex PCR; TCRdb keeps only in-frame clonotypes and omits some of them. The sample records 30,000 to 45,000 clones, approximately 80% being singletons. The sequenced sample was lymph node tissue, obtained after IRX-2 immunotherapy. These receptors all come from a human donor with breast cancer.

V gene TRBV19 combines with J gene TRBJ2-5, with 7 bases matching TRBD2. Germline CDR1 is LNHDA and CDR2 is SQIVND (reference sequence). Trimming cost V 6 bases and J 2 bases; bases outside gene matches: 3. The CDR3 loop spans 13 amino acids. The CDR3 sequence is CASRTSSQETQYF. The CDR3 nucleotides are TGTGCCAGTAGGACTAGCTCTCAAGAGACCCAGTACTTC. The variable domain in full, with the rest retrieved from reference TRBV19 and TRBJ2-5, is DGGITQSPKYLFRKEGQNVTLSCEQNLNHDAMYWYRQDPGQGLRLIYYSQIVNDFQKGDIAEGYSVSREKKESFPLTVTSAQKNPTAFYLCASRTSSQETQYFGPGTRLLVL.

The gene calls are TRBV11-3 and TRBJ1-6, with 7 nucleotides matching TRBD1. Losses at the gene ends were 7 bases for V and 7 bases for J; bases not matched to a gene: 13. Germline assignment: CDR1 SGHNT and CDR2 YENEEA. The CDR3 sequence is 16 residues long. The CDR3 DNA is TGTGCCAGCACCAAGGGGGCCGGGGGCTTGAATTCACCCCTCCACTTT. Encoded protein: CASTKGAGGLNSPLHF.

The V call is TRBV29-1, the J call TRBJ2-7; 10 bases match TRBD1. After removal of 6 bases from V and 6 bases from J, the junction contained 5 bases not matched to a gene. Germline CDR1 is SQVTM and CDR2 is ANQGSEA. The CDR3 runs to 12 residues. CDR3 sequence (DNA): TGCAGCGTCTGGACAGGGGGAGGCGAGCAGTACTTC. This translates into CSVWTGGGEQYF.

The chain has TRBV6-8 and TRBJ2-1; no clear D. The CDR3 has 16 amino acids. In germline, CDR1 is MNHGY, CDR2 SAAAGT. V dropped 2 bases and J dropped 4 bases, with 15 bases sitting between them. The CDR3, as DNA: TGTGCCAGCAGTTACCGAAGAAACGTCCCTTACAATGAGCAGTTCTTC. It translates to CASSYRRNVPYNEQFF.

The chain uses TRBV25-1 and TRBJ2-5; 8 bases map to TRBD1. Germline CDR1 is MGHDK and CDR2 is SYGVNS. CDR3 size: 16 residues. The ends lost 3 bases at V and 5 bases at J; junction bases unmatched: 11. CDR3 nucleotides: TGTGCCAGCAGTGAGTTCCAGGGACAGGTGTCCGAGACCCAGTACTTC. Its translation: CASSEFQGQVSETQYF.

The V and J genes are TRBV6-8 and TRBJ1-5; D is unresolved. CDR3 size: 17 residues. Trimming took off 0 bases at V and 6 bases at J, with 18 bases between the two ends. Germline V lookup: CDR1 MNHGY, CDR2 SAAAGT. The CDR3 sequence: CASSYSYVFGFRQPQHF. DNA of the CDR3: TGTGCCAGCAGTTACTCGTATGTATTCGGGTTCCGTCAGCCCCAGCATTTT.

The CDR3 reads CASSLDRVQDTIYF. CDR3 in DNA: TGTGCCAGCAGCTTGGACAGGGTACAGGACACCATATATTTT. V usage is TRBV7-7 and J usage is TRBJ1-3, with TRBD1 matching 8 bases. CDR3 length equals 14 residues. Per germline, CDR1 SSHAT and CDR2 FNYEAQ (reference sequence). Germline trimming cut 3 bases from V and 8 bases from J; bases unmatched to any gene: 6.

This chain joins TRBV29-1 and TRBJ2-1; weak D call: TRBD1 (6 bases). CDR3 length: 16 amino acids. V lost 7 bases and J lost 2, with 21 bases in between. Germline V gene lookup returns CDR1 SQVTM and CDR2 ANQGSEA. Here the CDR3 DNA reads TGCAGCGAAACAGGGATAGCTTACCTTACCTACAATGAGCAGTTCTTC. Translation: CSETGIAYLTYNEQFF.

This chain connects TRBV19 to TRBJ1-2; D is perhaps TRBD1 (5 bases). The CDR3 is made up of 12 amino acids. Germline V gives CDR1 LNHDA, CDR2 SQIVND (reference sequence). V lost 4 bases and J lost 6, with 9 bases in between. CDR3 nucleotide sequence: TGTGCCAGTAGTACGGGGCCTAATGGCTACACCTTC. It yields the protein CASSTGPNGYTF.

The V call is TRBV18, the J call TRBJ1-4; TRBD1 matches at 8 bases. This CDR3 comprises 14 residues. From germline, CDR1 is KGHSH and CDR2 LQKENI. The V segment lost 3 bases and the J segment 8 bases; nucleotides outside the gene matches: 5. Here the CDR3 DNA reads TGTGCCAGCTCACCGGACAGGGTTGTGGAAAAACTGTTTTTT. Its translation: CASSPDRVVEKLFF.

The V gene is TRBV7-8, the J gene TRBJ1-2; tentative D call: TRBD1 (6 bases). The ends were cut back, 4 bases at V and 7 bases at J, with 13 bases in the middle. The CDR3 totals 13 residues. CDR1 is SGHVS and CDR2 is FQNEAQ in the germline V gene. For the CDR3, the DNA is TGTGCCAGCAGCTGGGGCGGGGGCCTTGGCTACACCTTC. It yields the protein CASSWGGGLGYTF.

The V and J genes are TRBV11-3 and TRBJ1-1, with D hard to call. Germline lookup yields CDR1 SGHNT and CDR2 YENEEA. Trimming removed 1 base at V and 5 bases at J, with 11 bases between. The CDR3 extends over 14 amino acids. As DNA, the CDR3 is TGTGCCAGCAGCTTAGTGGGAGGGTCGACTGAAGCTTTCTTT. This gives the protein CASSLVGGSTEAFF.

This chain links TRBV6-8 with TRBJ1-2; the D is unclear. The CDR3 is made up of 12 amino acids. In germline, CDR1 is MNHGY, CDR2 SAAAGT. The germline V and J ends were trimmed by 2 bases and 4 bases, with 5 bases remaining between them. The CDR3 sequence: CASSYPRYGYTF. CDR3 bases: TGTGCCAGCAGTTACCCGCGCTATGGCTACACCTTC.

The V call is TRBV12-5, the J call TRBJ1-3; D not certain. CDR3 length: 16 amino acids. The germline gives CDR1 LGHNT, CDR2 FRNRAP. Trimming cost V 0 bases and J 0 bases, with 9 bases left between them. CDR3 bases: TGTGCTAGTGGTTTGGTAACGGAATTCTCTGGAAACACCATATATTTT. It yields the protein CASGLVTEFSGNTIYF.